The source of this T cell receptor beta chain is a study of cytomegalovirus exposure and HLA in healthy donors. Notes on the study in general: Investigators reported around 150 TCR beta chains as tied to cytomegalovirus.

Germline lookup yields CDR1 GTSNPN and CDR2 SVGIG (reference sequence). The CDR3 has 12 amino acids. V shed 8 bases, J shed 5 bases, and the junction held 6 bases outside the gene matches. Vbeta (60) and Jbeta (13) primers were used in the PCR. Generated by immunoSEQ multiplex PCR, the TCRdb table keeps only in-frame clones and is missing some. The data hold 95,000 to 150,000 clones, with around 80% observed a single time. Note on this clone: What it recognizes is unknown.

This receptor was taken from a woman aged 30 to 39 in good health and CMV-seronegative. The sequencing sample was made of PBMCs. The chain employs TRBV30 and TRBJ1-1; 9 nucleotides line up with TRBD1. The CDR3 sequence is CAGGQGGTEAFF. The CDR3 DNA follows: TGTGCCGGGGGACAGGGTGGAACTGAAGCTTTCTTT.